Below, 14 T cell receptor beta chains from the same sample are listed, as sequenced in a study of OX40 agonist ivuxolimab in advanced cancers. The repertoire was sequenced with immunoSEQ multiplex PCR; TCRdb's copy has only in-frame clones and lacks some. The sample yields about 79,000 clones, 88% seen once. The material was CD4+ or CD8+ T cells sorted from blood, obtained in a trial of the OX40 agonist ivuxolimab. Receptors originate from an adult with an advanced solid tumor such as melanoma, head and neck, liver or kidney cancer.

The CDR3 spells CASSLGADRGHSGYTF. In DNA, the CDR3 is TGCGCCAGCAGCTTGGGAGCCGACAGGGGGCATAGTGGCTACACCTTC. This chain joins TRBV5-1 and TRBJ1-2, with TRBD1 matching over 10 bases. Per the germline V gene, CDR1 is SGHRS and CDR2 is YFSETQ. CDR3 length equals 16 residues. V lost 0 bases to trimming and J lost 7 bases; unmatched junction nucleotides: 9.

V gene TRBV7-8 combines with J gene TRBJ1-1; D gene unclear. Germline V gene data show CDR1 as SGHVS and CDR2 as FQNEAQ. There are 12 residues in the CDR3. The V end lost 5 bases, the J end lost 2 bases, and 6 bases lay between the germline ends. The CDR3 protein is CASSTPNTEAFF. For the CDR3, the DNA is TGTGCCAGCAGCACGCCCAACACTGAAGCTTTCTTT.

J is TRBJ2-2 and V is TRBV7-9, with a tentative D call TRBD2 (6 bases). Trimming shortened V by 4 bases and J by 2 bases, and 14 bases separated the two germline ends. This CDR3 contains 16 residues. The germline gives CDR1 SEHNR, CDR2 FQNEAQ (reference sequence). CDR3: CASSSPGGTNTGELFF. CDR3 nucleotide sequence: TGTGCCAGCAGCTCACCGGGCGGGACTAACACCGGGGAGCTGTTTTTT.

This chain joins TRBV6-1 and TRBJ1-5; D is unresolved. V was cut by 4 bases and J by 3 bases, with 25 bases left in between. CDR3 length: 19 residues. In germline, CDR1 is MNHNS, CDR2 SASEGT. CDR3 DNA: TGTGCCAGCAGTGCCCAGGCCTCCGCGAAAAAATACTTCAATCAGCCCCAGCATTTT. This gives the protein CASSAQASAKKYFNQPQHF.

The genes are TRBV9 and TRBJ2-7; possibly TRBD2 for D (5 bases). This CDR3 contains 15 residues. Germline V gene sequence: CDR1 SGDLS, CDR2 YYNGEE. Trimming shortened V by 4 bases and J by 2 bases, and 16 bases separated the two germline ends. The DNA of the CDR3 is TGTGCCAGCAGCCCCGGGATAGGAGGAGCCTACGAGCAGTACTTC. Amino acids: CASSPGIGGAYEQYF.

The CDR3 loop reads CASSLTGMNTEAFF. CDR3 DNA: TGCGCCAGCAGCTTAACTGGAATGAACACTGAAGCTTTCTTT. This rearrangement joins TRBV5-1 to TRBJ1-1; D is ambiguous. The germline V gene has CDR1 SGHRS and CDR2 YFSETQ. Trimming removed 2 bases from V and 0 bases from J, with 8 bases in between. This CDR3 is built from 14 residues.

This clone was detected once. The chain carries TRBV5-8 and TRBJ1-1, with 10 bases fitting TRBD1. The CDR3 runs to 17 residues. CDR1 is SGHTS, CDR2 YDEGEE, per germline. Trimming removed 4 bases from V and 3 bases from J; junction bases left unmatched: 12. CDR3 sequence (DNA): TGTGCCAGCAGCCAACATGACAGGGGGCGCGCGGACACTGAAGCTTTCTTT. It is translated as CASSQHDRGRADTEAFF.

The chain has TRBV5-1 and TRBJ1-5; tentative D call: TRBD1 (5 bases). V was trimmed by 0 bases and J by 5 bases, leaving 12 bases between them. Germline V gene lookup returns CDR1 SGHRS and CDR2 YFSETQ. CDR3 length equals 15 residues. The DNA of the CDR3 is TGCGCCAGCAGCTTGGCCGGAGGGGTCCATCAGCCCCAGCATTTT. It yields the protein CASSLAGGVHQPQHF.

The rearrangement links TRBV7-8 to TRBJ2-1, with 8 bases fitting TRBD1. Per the germline V gene, CDR1 is SGHVS and CDR2 is FQNEAQ. The CDR3 length is 13 residues. J gave up 7 bases and V 6 bases, and 5 bases lay outside the gene matches. CDR3 sequence (DNA): TGTGCCAGCAGTTGGACAGGGTGGAATGAGCAGTTCTTC. It translates to CASSWTGWNEQFF.

The V and J genes are TRBV6-6 and TRBJ2-7; TRBD1 or TRBD2 may be the D gene (6 bases each). The CDR3 has 15 amino acids. Looked up from germline, CDR1 is MNHNY and CDR2 is SVGAGI (reference sequence). V gave up 7 bases and J gave up 3 bases, with 19 bases separating them. The CDR3 DNA is TGTGCCAGCACCTCCGGGACAAGGGGGGTCTACGAGCAGTACTTC. It is translated as CASTSGTRGVYEQYF.

CDR3 residues: CASRPGLAGTDTQYF. DNA of the CDR3: TGCGCCAGCAGACCGGGACTAGCGGGCACAGATACGCAGTATTTT. The J gene is TRBJ2-3, the V gene TRBV5-1; 11 bases are a match to TRBD2. V lost 5 bases, J lost 1 base, and 3 bases stayed unmatched. This CDR3 is 15 amino acids long. Germline V gene data show CDR1 as SGHRS and CDR2 as YFSETQ. Supplemented by reference TRBV5-1 and TRBJ2-3, the full variable domain reads KAGVTQTPRYLIKTRGQQVTLSCSPISGHRSVSWYQQTPGQGLQFLFEYFSETQRNKGNFPGRFSGRQFSNSRSEMNVSTLELGDSALYLCASRPGLAGTDTQYFGPGTRLTVL.

This chain connects TRBV5-1 to TRBJ1-1, with TRBD1 as a possible D gene (6 bases). CDR1 is SGHRS and CDR2 is YFSETQ in the germline V gene. The CDR3 spans 14 residues. Trimming removed 0 bases from V and 3 bases from J, with 9 bases in between. The CDR3 DNA reads TGCGCCAGCAGCTTGGCAGGGGTAGACACTGAAGCTTTCTTT. Translating it yields CASSLAGVDTEAFF.

This clone was picked up a small number of times. The chain is built from TRBV6-5 and TRBJ2-3; D gene unclear. From germline, CDR1 is MNHEY and CDR2 SVGAGI. V lost 2 bases and J 3 bases, leaving 12 bases between the germline ends. CDR3 size: 15 residues. CDR3 amino acids: CASSYGRTNTDTQYF. The CDR3 DNA follows: TGTGCCAGCAGTTACGGCCGGACGAATACAGATACGCAGTATTTT.

V gene TRBV30 combines with J gene TRBJ1-1; unclear D gene. The CDR3 covers 12 residues. With 2 bases removed from V and 2 bases from J, the gap between germline ends came to 6 bases. CDR1 is GTSNPN and CDR2 is SVGIG in the germline V gene (reference sequence). CDR3 amino acids: CAWSQANTEAFF. The CDR3 nucleotides read TGTGCCTGGAGTCAGGCTAACACTGAAGCTTTCTTT.